These T cell receptor beta chains were read from a single sample in a study of CD8+ T cells in alopecia areata. Clones were read by immunoSEQ multiplex PCR, and TCRdb kept only the in-frame ones, dropping some. This table holds about 140,000 clones, around half found once. The sequences come from CD8+ T cells sorted from blood, collected at week 4, from a patient treated with tofacitinib. These receptors originate from a human donor with alopecia areata. Each CDR3 is given with its conserved first and last residue. A D gene is named only where the DNA matches it firmly. Clone sizes are given selectively: once, few, many, or a class where the clone is expanded.

d_call: NA; clone_size: few; j_call: TRBJ2-7; v_call: TRBV27; cdr3_aa: CASNSLGALDYEQYF; cdr3_nt: TGTGCCAGCAATAGCCTAGGAGCTCTTGACTACGAGCAGTACTTC
d_call: NA; clone_size: NA; j_call: TRBJ1-2; v_call: TRBV20-1; cdr3_aa: CSASFGYTF; cdr3_nt: TGCAGTGCTAGCTTCGGCTACACCTTC
d_call: NA; clone_size: NA; j_call: TRBJ2-7; v_call: TRBV1; cdr3_aa: CTSLAYAPLYGEQYF; cdr3_nt: TGCACCAGCTTGGCCTATGCTCCCCTCTACGGGGAGCAGTACTTC
d_call: NA; clone_size: NA; j_call: TRBJ1-2; v_call: TRBV27; cdr3_aa: CASSNTGTTYGYTF; cdr3_nt: TGTGCCAGCAGTAACACGGGGACGACTTATGGCTACACCTTC
d_call: NA; clone_size: few; j_call: TRBJ2-7; v_call: TRBV30; cdr3_aa: CAWSPDWFDEQYF; cdr3_nt: TGTGCCTGGAGTCCCGACTGGTTCGACGAGCAGTACTTC
d_call: NA; clone_size: NA; j_call: TRBJ2-7; v_call: TRBV5-6; cdr3_aa: CASSSTGSEQYF; cdr3_nt: TGTGCCAGCAGCTCCACAGGGTCCGAGCAGTACTTC
d_call: NA; clone_size: few; j_call: TRBJ2-7; v_call: TRBV7-9; cdr3_aa: CASSWGWENLERNEQYF; cdr3_nt: TGTGCCAGCAGCTGGGGGTGGGAGAACCTAGAGAGGAACGAGCAGTACTTC
d_call: NA; clone_size: NA; j_call: TRBJ2-7; v_call: TRBV11-2; cdr3_aa: CASSSPYEQYF; cdr3_nt: TGTGCCAGCAGCTCCCCCTACGAGCAGTACTTC
d_call: TRBD1; clone_size: NA; j_call: TRBJ2-1; v_call: TRBV10-3; cdr3_aa: CAISESDRDVYEQFF; cdr3_nt: TGTGCCATCAGTGAGTCGGACAGGGACGTCTATGAGCAGTTCTTC
d_call: NA; clone_size: few; j_call: TRBJ2-7; v_call: TRBV19; cdr3_aa: CASSIADYSYEQYF; cdr3_nt: TGTGCCAGTAGTATCGCGGACTACTCCTACGAGCAGTACTTC
d_call: TRBD1; clone_size: NA; j_call: TRBJ2-4; v_call: TRBV7-9; cdr3_aa: CASSPATGAKNIQYF; cdr3_nt: TGTGCCAGCAGCCCGGCGACAGGGGCCAAAAACATTCAGTACTTC
d_call: TRBD1; clone_size: NA; j_call: TRBJ1-5; v_call: TRBV28; cdr3_aa: CAIYPGTGKWDQPQHF; cdr3_nt: TGTGCCATCTACCCCGGGACAGGGAAATGGGATCAGCCCCAGCATTTT
d_call: NA; clone_size: NA; j_call: TRBJ1-5; v_call: TRBV27; cdr3_aa: CASRSDSQFNQPQHF; cdr3_nt: TGTGCCAGCAGATCAGACAGCCAGTTCAATCAGCCCCAGCATTTT
d_call: NA; clone_size: few; j_call: TRBJ2-7; v_call: TRBV29-1; cdr3_aa: CSVEGGEESYEQYF; cdr3_nt: TGCAGCGTGGAAGGGGGGGAAGAGTCCTACGAGCAGTACTTC
d_call: NA; clone_size: NA; j_call: TRBJ1-5; v_call: TRBV5-6; cdr3_aa: CASSLGGANQPQHF; cdr3_nt: TGTGCCAGCAGCTTGGGGGGCGCTAATCAGCCCCAGCATTTT
d_call: TRBD2; clone_size: NA; j_call: TRBJ2-5; v_call: TRBV4-2; cdr3_aa: CASSQEAALAEQETQYF; cdr3_nt: TGTGCCAGCAGCCAAGAGGCGGCTCTAGCGGAACAAGAGACCCAGTACTTC
d_call: NA; clone_size: NA; j_call: TRBJ2-3; v_call: TRBV6-1; cdr3_aa: CASSDWAEASTDTQYF; cdr3_nt: TGTGCCAGCAGTGATTGGGCAGAAGCTAGCACAGATACGCAGTATTTT
d_call: NA; clone_size: NA; j_call: TRBJ2-7; v_call: TRBV10-2; cdr3_aa: CASSEGYEQYF; cdr3_nt: TGCGCCAGCAGTGAAGGCTACGAGCAGTACTTC
d_call: NA; clone_size: NA; j_call: TRBJ1-2; v_call: TRBV7-9; cdr3_aa: CASSLAGSDYGYTF; cdr3_nt: TGTGCCAGCAGCTTAGCAGGGTCCGACTATGGCTACACCTTC
d_call: TRBD1; clone_size: NA; j_call: TRBJ2-7; v_call: TRBV12-5; cdr3_aa: CASVPGQGVYEQYF; cdr3_nt: TGTGCTAGTGTTCCGGGACAGGGAGTTTACGAGCAGTACTTC
d_call: NA; clone_size: NA; j_call: TRBJ2-7; v_call: TRBV7-2; cdr3_aa: CASRPSDSSYEQYF; cdr3_nt: TGTGCCAGCAGACCATCCGACAGCTCCTACGAGCAGTACTTC
d_call: TRBD2; clone_size: NA; j_call: TRBJ2-7; v_call: TRBV7-8; cdr3_aa: CASSSQTSGEDEQYF; cdr3_nt: TGTGCCAGCAGCTCCCAGACTAGCGGGGAGGACGAGCAGTACTTC
d_call: NA; clone_size: NA; j_call: TRBJ1-5; v_call: TRBV30; cdr3_aa: CAWSDRVGNQPQHF; cdr3_nt: TGTGCCTGGAGTGACAGGGTTGGCAATCAGCCCCAGCATTTT
d_call: NA; clone_size: NA; j_call: TRBJ1-4; v_call: TRBV30; cdr3_aa: CAWSLGRNEKLFF; cdr3_nt: TGTGCCTGGAGTCTGGGAAGGAATGAAAAACTGTTTTTT
d_call: NA; clone_size: few; j_call: TRBJ1-2; v_call: TRBV29-1; cdr3_aa: CSVEGVGPEGYGYTF; cdr3_nt: TGCAGCGTTGAGGGTGTAGGGCCAGAGGGCTATGGCTACACCTTC
d_call: TRBD2; clone_size: NA; j_call: TRBJ2-3; v_call: TRBV5-1; cdr3_aa: CASSSTSGDTQYF; cdr3_nt: TGCGCCAGCAGCTCGACTAGCGGAGATACGCAGTATTTT
d_call: TRBD1; clone_size: NA; j_call: TRBJ1-2; v_call: TRBV30; cdr3_aa: CAWNMGQIDGYTF; cdr3_nt: TGTGCCTGGAATATGGGACAGATCGATGGCTACACCTTC
d_call: NA; clone_size: NA; j_call: TRBJ2-3; v_call: TRBV10-3; cdr3_aa: CAISDLPRIGTDTQYF; cdr3_nt: TGTGCCATCAGTGATCTCCCCCGAATAGGGACAGATACGCAGTATTTT
d_call: NA; clone_size: NA; j_call: TRBJ1-1; v_call: TRBV7-9; cdr3_aa: CASSLASRGTEAFF; cdr3_nt: TGTGCCAGCAGCTTAGCGTCCAGGGGCACTGAAGCTTTCTTT
d_call: TRBD1; clone_size: NA; j_call: TRBJ1-5; v_call: TRBV5-6; cdr3_aa: CASSLGQGGLQPQHF; cdr3_nt: TGTGCCAGCAGCTTGGGACAGGGCGGTCTCCAGCCCCAGCATTTT
d_call: NA; clone_size: many; j_call: TRBJ1-2; v_call: TRBV11-2; cdr3_aa: CASSPPDPYYGYTF; cdr3_nt: TGTGCCAGCAGCCCACCCGACCCCTACTATGGCTACACCTTC
d_call: NA; clone_size: NA; j_call: TRBJ2-5; v_call: TRBV30; cdr3_aa: CAWSVHGQETQYF; cdr3_nt: TGTGCCTGGAGTGTACACGGTCAAGAGACCCAGTACTTC
d_call: TRBD1; clone_size: NA; j_call: TRBJ2-5; v_call: TRBV27; cdr3_aa: CASSPGQGALGETQYF; cdr3_nt: TGTGCCAGCAGTCCGGGACAGGGGGCGCTTGGAGAGACCCAGTACTTC
d_call: NA; clone_size: few; j_call: TRBJ1-4; v_call: TRBV29-1; cdr3_aa: CSVVDEKLFF; cdr3_nt: TGCAGCGTTGTGGATGAAAAACTGTTTTTT
d_call: NA; clone_size: NA; j_call: TRBJ1-4; v_call: TRBV29-1; cdr3_aa: CSADADGSEKLFF; cdr3_nt: TGCAGCGCCGACGCAGACGGGTCCGAAAAACTGTTTTTT
d_call: TRBD1; clone_size: NA; j_call: TRBJ1-2; v_call: TRBV29-1; cdr3_aa: CSGGTGDTF; cdr3_nt: TGCAGCGGTGGGACAGGGGACACCTTC
d_call: TRBD2; clone_size: NA; j_call: TRBJ2-5; v_call: TRBV4-3; cdr3_aa: CASSQGTSHQETQYF; cdr3_nt: TGCGCCAGCAGCCAAGGGACTAGCCACCAAGAGACCCAGTACTTC
d_call: NA; clone_size: NA; j_call: TRBJ1-1; v_call: TRBV30; cdr3_aa: CAWSEGGPEAFF; cdr3_nt: TGTGCCTGGAGTGAGGGGGGCCCTGAAGCTTTCTTT
d_call: NA; clone_size: NA; j_call: TRBJ2-3; v_call: TRBV30; cdr3_aa: CAWNPDFTDTQYF; cdr3_nt: TGTGCCTGGAACCCGGACTTCACAGATACGCAGTATTTT
d_call: NA; clone_size: NA; j_call: TRBJ1-6; v_call: TRBV30; cdr3_aa: CAWSVLSGDPFF; cdr3_nt: TGTGCCTGGAGTGTGTTGTCCGGGGATCCGTTTTTT